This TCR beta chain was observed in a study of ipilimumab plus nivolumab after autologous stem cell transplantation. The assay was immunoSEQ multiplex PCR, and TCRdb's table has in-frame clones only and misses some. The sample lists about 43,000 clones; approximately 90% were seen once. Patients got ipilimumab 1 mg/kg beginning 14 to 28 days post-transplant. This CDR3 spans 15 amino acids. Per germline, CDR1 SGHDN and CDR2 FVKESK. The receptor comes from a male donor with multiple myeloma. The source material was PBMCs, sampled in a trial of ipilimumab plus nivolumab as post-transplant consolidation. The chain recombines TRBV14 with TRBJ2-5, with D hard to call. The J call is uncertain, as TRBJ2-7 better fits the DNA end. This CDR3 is CASSRVRQPVYEQYF. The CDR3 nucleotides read TGTGCCAGCAGCCGGGTGCGCCAGCCCGTCTACGAGCAGTACTTC.